This T cell receptor (beta chain) was captured in a study of tumor and adjacent non-tumor tissue in lung cancer. Across the whole study: Samples averaged about 4.3 million productive TCRbeta reads each.

No cell sorting was done before RNA was extracted from the tissue. V gave up 4 bases and J gave up 6 bases, with 15 bases separating them. The length of the CDR3 is 15 residues. Germline-derived CDR1 and CDR2 are MDHEN and SYDVKM. TCRbeta libraries were built with three rounds of nested PCR, modified from ARM-PCR. TCRdb used MiXCR to reprocess the multiplex PCR reads, holding one entry per CDR3 protein. The table lists roughly 200,000 distinct CDR3 sequences, about two thirds of them singletons, with about 25% in the top ten. The receptor was isolated from a man aged 60 to 69 with non-small cell lung cancer. The source material was lung tumor tissue. The chain employs TRBV28 and TRBJ1-4, with D tentatively TRBD1 (6 bases). The CDR3 sequence is CASSSAGTSYEKLFF. The CDR3, as DNA: TGTGCCAGCAGTTCCGCCGGGACATCTTATGAAAAACTGTTTTTT.